This T cell receptor beta chain was obtained from a study of monozygotic twins with inflammatory bowel disease. Via template switching, UMIs carrying a 6-nucleotide sample barcode were introduced. TCRdb re-called the 5' RACE reads; every CDR3 protein appears as one record, without DNA. This listing includes 190,000 or so distinct CDR3 sequences. This CDR3 spans 16 amino acids. CDR1 and CDR2 from the germline V gene are SGDLS and YYNGEE. The receptor was isolated from a human donor with ulcerative colitis or Crohn's disease, or a healthy co-twin of an affected twin (not recorded which). Sequenced sample: blood. The V call is TRBV9, the J call TRBJ2-3; TCRdb reports TRBD2, a call that lacks DNA to check it against. This CDR3 is CASSVLAGRGTDTQYF.